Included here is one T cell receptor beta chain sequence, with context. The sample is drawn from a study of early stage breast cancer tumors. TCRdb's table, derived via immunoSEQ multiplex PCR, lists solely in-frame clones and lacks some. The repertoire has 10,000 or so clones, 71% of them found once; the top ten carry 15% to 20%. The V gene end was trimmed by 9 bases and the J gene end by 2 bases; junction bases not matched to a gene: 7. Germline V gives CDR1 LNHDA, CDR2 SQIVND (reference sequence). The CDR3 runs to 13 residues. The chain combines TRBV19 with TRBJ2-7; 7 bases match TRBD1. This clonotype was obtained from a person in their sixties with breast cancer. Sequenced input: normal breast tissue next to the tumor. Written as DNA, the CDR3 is TGTGCCAGCCGGGACAGACTGACCTACGAGCAGTACTTC. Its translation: CASRDRLTYEQYF.